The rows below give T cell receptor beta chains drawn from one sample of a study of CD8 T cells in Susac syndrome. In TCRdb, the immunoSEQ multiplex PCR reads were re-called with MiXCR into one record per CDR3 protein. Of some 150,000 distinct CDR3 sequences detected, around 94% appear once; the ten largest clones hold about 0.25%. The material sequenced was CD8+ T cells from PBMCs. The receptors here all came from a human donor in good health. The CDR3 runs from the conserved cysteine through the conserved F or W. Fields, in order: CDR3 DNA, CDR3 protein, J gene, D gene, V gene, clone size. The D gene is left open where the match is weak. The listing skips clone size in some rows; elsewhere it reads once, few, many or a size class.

CDR3nt: TGTGCCAGCAGCCTTTGGACAAATGAGCAGTTCTTC; CDR3aa: CASSLWTNEQFF; j_gene: TRBJ2-1; d_gene: NA; v_gene: TRBV14; abundance: NA
CDR3nt: TGTGCCTGGAGTCCCCCGTCCAGCGGGGATGGCAATGAGCAGTTCTTC; CDR3aa: CAWSPPSSGDGNEQFF; j_gene: TRBJ2-1; d_gene: TRBD2; v_gene: TRBV30; abundance: NA
CDR3nt: TGTGCCTCTGGGGACAGGGGGAGGTCTGGGGCCAACGTCCTGACTTTC; CDR3aa: CASGDRGRSGANVLTF; j_gene: TRBJ2-6; d_gene: TRBD1; v_gene: TRBV27; abundance: NA
CDR3nt: TGCAGCGCTGGCCCTGCCTCTGGAAACACCATATATTTT; CDR3aa: CSAGPASGNTIYF; j_gene: TRBJ1-3; d_gene: NA; v_gene: TRBV29-1; abundance: once
CDR3nt: TGCGCCAGCAGCTTGGGCCCAGCGGGCTCATACGAGCAGTACTTC; CDR3aa: CASSLGPAGSYEQYF; j_gene: TRBJ2-7; d_gene: NA; v_gene: TRBV5-1; abundance: NA
CDR3nt: TGTGCCAGCAGTTTATCGGGAGCGGGAGCCTACAATGAGCAGTTCTTC; CDR3aa: CASSLSGAGAYNEQFF; j_gene: TRBJ2-1; d_gene: TRBD2; v_gene: TRBV27; abundance: NA
CDR3nt: TGCGCCAGCAGCCTCACGGAATCCTACGAGCAGTACTTC; CDR3aa: CASSLTESYEQYF; j_gene: TRBJ2-7; d_gene: NA; v_gene: TRBV4-3; abundance: once
CDR3nt: TGTGCCACCAGTGATTTGCACTATGAGCAGTTCTTC; CDR3aa: CATSDLHYEQFF; j_gene: TRBJ2-1; d_gene: NA; v_gene: TRBV24-1; abundance: NA
CDR3nt: TGCGCCAGCAGCCAAGATCGACAGGTTTATCAGCCCCAGCATTTT; CDR3aa: CASSQDRQVYQPQHF; j_gene: TRBJ1-5; d_gene: NA; v_gene: TRBV4-3; abundance: NA
CDR3nt: TGCGCCCGCAGCCCCCTGGGGGGGCAGTTCTATGGCTACACCTTC; CDR3aa: CARSPLGGQFYGYTF; j_gene: TRBJ1-2; d_gene: NA; v_gene: TRBV4-1; abundance: NA
CDR3nt: TGTGCCACCACCGACGGGTTCGGGGAGCTGTTTTTT; CDR3aa: CATTDGFGELFF; j_gene: TRBJ2-2; d_gene: NA; v_gene: TRBV24-1; abundance: NA
CDR3nt: TGCAGTGCTAGAGGCGAGGCGGGGGGCACGAACACCGGGGAGCTGTTTTTT; CDR3aa: CSARGEAGGTNTGELFF; j_gene: TRBJ2-2; d_gene: TRBD2; v_gene: TRBV20-1; abundance: NA
CDR3nt: TGTGCCAGCAGTGGACAGCACATGAACACTGAAGCTTTCTTT; CDR3aa: CASSGQHMNTEAFF; j_gene: TRBJ1-1; d_gene: NA; v_gene: TRBV6-2/TRBV6-3; abundance: NA
CDR3nt: TGTGCCAGCAGTGGGCCCCTCTCCTACGAGCAGTACTTC; CDR3aa: CASSGPLSYEQYF; j_gene: TRBJ2-7; d_gene: NA; v_gene: TRBV25-1; abundance: NA
CDR3nt: TGCAGCGCTCGACAGGGCGAGGCTCCGTACGAGCAGTACTTC; CDR3aa: CSARQGEAPYEQYF; j_gene: TRBJ2-7; d_gene: TRBD1; v_gene: TRBV29-1; abundance: NA
CDR3nt: TGTGCCAGCAGCCAAGGGACAGTCTACGAGCAGTACTTC; CDR3aa: CASSQGTVYEQYF; j_gene: TRBJ2-7; d_gene: NA; v_gene: TRBV3-1; abundance: NA
CDR3nt: TGTGCCAGCAGTGGGGGGTCCGAGCAGTACTTC; CDR3aa: CASSGGSEQYF; j_gene: TRBJ2-7; d_gene: NA; v_gene: TRBV28; abundance: few
CDR3nt: TGTGCCAGCAGTTTGATTAGCGATGAGCAGTTCTTC; CDR3aa: CASSLISDEQFF; j_gene: TRBJ2-1; d_gene: NA; v_gene: TRBV12-3/TRBV12-4; abundance: NA
CDR3nt: TGCAGTGCTAGAGATAGCGGACTAGCGGGTTACGAGCAGTACTTC; CDR3aa: CSARDSGLAGYEQYF; j_gene: TRBJ2-7; d_gene: TRBD2; v_gene: TRBV20-1; abundance: NA
CDR3nt: TGTGCCAGCAGGGCATTTTTCCGGGACAGGGTAAACAATGAGCAGTTCTTC; CDR3aa: CASRAFFRDRVNNEQFF; j_gene: TRBJ2-1; d_gene: TRBD1; v_gene: TRBV6-1; abundance: NA
CDR3nt: TGTGCCAGCGCGTCTAGCGCGATGGGGGAGCAGTACTTC; CDR3aa: CASASSAMGEQYF; j_gene: TRBJ2-7; d_gene: NA; v_gene: TRBV7-6; abundance: NA
CDR3nt: TGTGCCAGCAGCCAAGATTTGCCCGCTGAAGCTTTCTTT; CDR3aa: CASSQDLPAEAFF; j_gene: TRBJ1-1; d_gene: NA; v_gene: TRBV14; abundance: NA
CDR3nt: TGTGCCAGCAGTTTCCTGTCCGCAGATACGCAGTATTTT; CDR3aa: CASSFLSADTQYF; j_gene: TRBJ2-3; d_gene: NA; v_gene: TRBV27; abundance: NA
CDR3nt: TGTGCCAGCAGCCAAGTCCGATACAATGAGCAGTTCTTC; CDR3aa: CASSQVRYNEQFF; j_gene: TRBJ2-1; d_gene: NA; v_gene: TRBV3-1; abundance: few
CDR3nt: TGCAGTGCCCAGGGACTAGCGGGAGTATCCGGGGAGCTGTTTTTT; CDR3aa: CSAQGLAGVSGELFF; j_gene: TRBJ2-2; d_gene: TRBD2; v_gene: TRBV20-1; abundance: NA
CDR3nt: TGTGCCAGCAGTTTGACAGGGGGTCGCTACGAGCAGTACTTC; CDR3aa: CASSLTGGRYEQYF; j_gene: TRBJ2-7; d_gene: TRBD1; v_gene: TRBV27; abundance: NA
CDR3nt: TGTGCCAGCAGTGACCAGACTAGCGGGAGGGGCGAGCAGTACTTC; CDR3aa: CASSDQTSGRGEQYF; j_gene: TRBJ2-7; d_gene: TRBD2; v_gene: TRBV27; abundance: NA
CDR3nt: TGTGCCAGCAGCTCACAAACATACGAGCAGTACTTC; CDR3aa: CASSSQTYEQYF; j_gene: TRBJ2-7; d_gene: NA; v_gene: TRBV7-9; abundance: NA
CDR3nt: TGTGCCAGCAGCTTAGTCCCCCCGGGACTAGTATCCTACGAGCAGTACTTC; CDR3aa: CASSLVPPGLVSYEQYF; j_gene: TRBJ2-7; d_gene: TRBD2; v_gene: TRBV11-2; abundance: NA
CDR3nt: NA; CDR3aa: CASSYLERESPRDYGYTF; j_gene: TRBJ1-2; d_gene: NA; v_gene: TRBV19; abundance: NA
CDR3nt: TGTGCCTGTCTTACCGTCGGGGGCTACACCTTC; CDR3aa: CACLTVGGYTF; j_gene: TRBJ1-2; d_gene: NA; v_gene: TRBV19; abundance: NA
CDR3nt: TGCGCCAGCAGCCAAGCCCTTAGCGGGAGTATCCACGAGCAGTACTTC; CDR3aa: CASSQALSGSIHEQYF; j_gene: TRBJ2-7; d_gene: TRBD2; v_gene: TRBV4-3; abundance: NA
CDR3nt: TGTGCCAGCAGTCGGGACAGCCCTTACAATGAGCAGTTCTTC; CDR3aa: CASSRDSPYNEQFF; j_gene: TRBJ2-1; d_gene: TRBD1; v_gene: TRBV27; abundance: once
CDR3nt: TGTGCCACCAGTGACGGACCTAACTATGGCTACACCTTC; CDR3aa: CATSDGPNYGYTF; j_gene: TRBJ1-2; d_gene: NA; v_gene: TRBV24-1; abundance: NA
CDR3nt: TGTGCCAGCAGTTTCAACAGGGCGGCTATGAACACTGAAGCTTTCTTT; CDR3aa: CASSFNRAAMNTEAFF; j_gene: TRBJ1-1; d_gene: NA; v_gene: TRBV28; abundance: NA
CDR3nt: TGTGCCAGCAGTATTGGGGGACCCAGGAGCTCCTACGAGCAGTACTTC; CDR3aa: CASSIGGPRSSYEQYF; j_gene: TRBJ2-7; d_gene: NA; v_gene: TRBV9; abundance: NA
CDR3nt: TGCAGTGCTCCGTCGGGTAGCTCCTACGAGCAGTACTTC; CDR3aa: CSAPSGSSYEQYF; j_gene: TRBJ2-7; d_gene: NA; v_gene: TRBV20-1; abundance: NA
CDR3nt: TGTGCCGTAGGCAAAGGGGGGAACACTGAAGCTTTCTTT; CDR3aa: CAVGKGGNTEAFF; j_gene: TRBJ1-1; d_gene: NA; v_gene: TRBV24-1; abundance: NA
CDR3nt: TGTGCCAGCAGCGTCCAGGGCGAAGAGACCCAGTACTTC; CDR3aa: CASSVQGEETQYF; j_gene: TRBJ2-5; d_gene: NA; v_gene: TRBV9; abundance: few
CDR3nt: TGTGCCAGCAGTAATGAAGCTAACTATGGCTACACCTTC; CDR3aa: CASSNEANYGYTF; j_gene: TRBJ1-2; d_gene: NA; v_gene: TRBV12-3/TRBV12-4; abundance: NA
CDR3nt: TGTGCCAGCAGCGTAACTAGCGGCCATAGCACAGATACGCAGTATTTT; CDR3aa: CASSVTSGHSTDTQYF; j_gene: TRBJ2-3; d_gene: TRBD2; v_gene: TRBV9; abundance: NA
CDR3nt: TGTGCCAGCAGTCCCCGTCCTAACTATGGCTACACCTTC; CDR3aa: CASSPRPNYGYTF; j_gene: TRBJ1-2; d_gene: NA; v_gene: TRBV27; abundance: NA
CDR3nt: TGTGCCAGCAAAGGGGGCTACGAGCAGTACTTC; CDR3aa: CASKGGYEQYF; j_gene: TRBJ2-7; d_gene: NA; v_gene: TRBV10-3; abundance: NA
CDR3nt: TGTGCCAGCTCATCAGTAGGGGAGATTCGATACGAGCAGTACTTC; CDR3aa: CASSSVGEIRYEQYF; j_gene: TRBJ2-7; d_gene: NA; v_gene: TRBV18; abundance: NA
CDR3nt: TGTGCCAGCAGACAGGGGAGCGGGGAGCTGTTTTTT; CDR3aa: CASRQGSGELFF; j_gene: TRBJ2-2; d_gene: TRBD1; v_gene: TRBV7-9; abundance: NA
CDR3nt: TGTGCCAGCAGTTTCGGGACGAGCACTGAAGCTTTCTTT; CDR3aa: CASSFGTSTEAFF; j_gene: TRBJ1-1; d_gene: NA; v_gene: TRBV27; abundance: NA
CDR3nt: TGTGCCAGCAGCTCAAGCCTGGGGACTAATGAGCAGTTCTTC; CDR3aa: CASSSSLGTNEQFF; j_gene: TRBJ2-1; d_gene: NA; v_gene: TRBV5-6; abundance: once